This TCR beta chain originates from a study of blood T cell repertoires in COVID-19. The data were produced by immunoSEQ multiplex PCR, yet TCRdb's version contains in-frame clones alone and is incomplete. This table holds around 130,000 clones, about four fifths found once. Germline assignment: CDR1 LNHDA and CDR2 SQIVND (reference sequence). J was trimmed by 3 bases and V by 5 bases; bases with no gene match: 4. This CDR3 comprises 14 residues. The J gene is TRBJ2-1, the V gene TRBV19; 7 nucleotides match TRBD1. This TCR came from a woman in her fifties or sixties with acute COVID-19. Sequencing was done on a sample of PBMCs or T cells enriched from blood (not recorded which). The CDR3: CASSRGQNYNEQFF. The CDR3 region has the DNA TGTGCCAGTAGTCGGGGACAGAACTACAATGAGCAGTTCTTC.